This T cell receptor beta chain was observed in a study of a mutant IDH1 vaccine in newly diagnosed glioma. For the study at large: All eight of the vaccinations patients received fell in weeks 1, 3, 5, 7, 11, 15, 19 and 23. Before enrollment, the patients had been treated with radiotherapy alone, temozolomide alone, or both together. Most of them had received both. Averaging roughly 40 years of age, treated patients were approximately 62% male and 37.5% female.

Sequenced by immunoSEQ multiplex PCR; TCRdb stores in-frame clones only, minus some. The sample shows some 59,000 clones, 89% of them seen only once. Germline CDR1 and CDR2: MDHEN and SYDVKM. The CDR3 contains 16 residues. The junction had 8 bases not matched to a gene; V was cut back by 3 bases and J by 4 bases. The time point was: week 11, during vaccination. Vaccine doses each comprised 300 ug of mutant IDH1 20-mer peptide, with topical imiquimod. New IDH1-mutant, ATRX-lost WHO grade 3 or 4 astrocytomas occurred in donors. About this clone itself: Its target is not known.

The chain couples TRBV28 to TRBJ2-7, with 11 bases matching TRBD1. The source is a man aged 40-55 years with glioma. Sequenced material: PBMCs, taken from a glioma patient whose treatment included an IDH1 peptide vaccine. The DNA for the CDR3 is TGTGCCAGCAGTTTTAAGTCCGGGACAGGGGGTTACGAGCAGTACGTC. Translating it yields CASSFKSGTGGYEQYV.